This TCR beta chain was captured in a study of memory CD4+ T cells and cytomegalovirus serostatus. About the study: Of the healthy Belgian adults, eight or nine were CMV seropositive and 20 to 30 seronegative.

Single viable CD3+CD4+CD8-CD45RO+ cells were sorted as the memory CD4+ T cells. With 6 bases removed from V and 3 bases from J, the gap between germline ends came to 14 bases. Germline-derived CDR1 and CDR2 are KGHSH and LQKENI. CDR3 length: 14 amino acids. Assay: immunoSEQ multiplex PCR; the TCRdb copy retains only in-frame clones and omits some. The sample carries 35,000 to 55,000 clones, roughly 78% recorded once. To note about this clone: The antigen remains undetermined.

Whole-study findings and limits: The CMV-associated TCR signature appears largely within the CD4+ memory repertoire. Of approximately 160 reported CMV TCRbeta sequences, under 80 were found in memory CD4+ repertoires.

Sequenced: memory CD4+ T cells from blood. The sequence came from an adult in good health and CMV-seronegative. The rearrangement links TRBV18 to TRBJ1-1; D is uncertain. CDR3 sequence: CASSLEHRHTEAFF. The CDR3 DNA is TGTGCCAGCTCCCTTGAGCACCGCCACACTGAAGCTTTCTTT.